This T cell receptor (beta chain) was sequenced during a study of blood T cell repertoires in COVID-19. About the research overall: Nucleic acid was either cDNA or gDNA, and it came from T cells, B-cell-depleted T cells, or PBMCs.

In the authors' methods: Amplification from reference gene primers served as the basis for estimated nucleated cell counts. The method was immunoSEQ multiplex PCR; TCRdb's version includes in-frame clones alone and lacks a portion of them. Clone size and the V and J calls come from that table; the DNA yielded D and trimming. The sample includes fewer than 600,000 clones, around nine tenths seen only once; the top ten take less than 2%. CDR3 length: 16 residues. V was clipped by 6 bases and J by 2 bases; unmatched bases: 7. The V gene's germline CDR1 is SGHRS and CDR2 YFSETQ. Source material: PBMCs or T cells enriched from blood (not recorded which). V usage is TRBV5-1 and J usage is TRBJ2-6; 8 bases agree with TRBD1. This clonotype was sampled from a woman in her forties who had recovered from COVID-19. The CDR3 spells CASTQQGAAGANVLTF. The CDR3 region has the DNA TGCGCCAGCACCCAGCAGGGGGCTGCTGGGGCCAACGTCCTGACTTTC.